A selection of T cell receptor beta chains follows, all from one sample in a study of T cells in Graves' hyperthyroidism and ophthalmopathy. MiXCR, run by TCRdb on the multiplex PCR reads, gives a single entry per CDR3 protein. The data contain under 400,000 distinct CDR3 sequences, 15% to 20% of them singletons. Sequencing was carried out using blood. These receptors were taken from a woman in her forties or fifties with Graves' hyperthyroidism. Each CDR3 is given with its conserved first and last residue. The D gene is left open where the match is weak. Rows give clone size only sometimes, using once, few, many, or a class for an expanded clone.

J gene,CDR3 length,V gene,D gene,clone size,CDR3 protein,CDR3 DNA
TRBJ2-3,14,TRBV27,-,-,CASSPVSPGVTQYF,TGTGCCAGCAGTCCTGTTAGCCCGGGGGTTACGCAGTATTTT
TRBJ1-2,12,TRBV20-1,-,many,CSAREAPIGYTF,TGCAGTGCTAGAGAAGCTCCTATTGGCTACACCTTC
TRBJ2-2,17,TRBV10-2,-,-,CASSESLTTLNTGELFF,TGCGCCAGCAGTGAGTCGTTGACGACCCTGAACACCGGGGAGCTGTTTTTT
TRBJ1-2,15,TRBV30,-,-,CAWSVLLEGGDGYTF,TGTGCCTGGAGTGTTTTACTTGAGGGAGGGGATGGCTACACCTTC
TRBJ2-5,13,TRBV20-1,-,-,CSAISAGSETLYF,TGCAGTGCTATTTCCGCAGGGTCAGAGACCCTGTACTTC
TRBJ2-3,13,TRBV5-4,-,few,CASSLVGGDTQYF,TGTGCCAGCAGCTTGGTGGGGGGAGATACGCAGTATTTT
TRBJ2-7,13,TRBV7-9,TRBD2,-,CASSSRLAEEQYF,TGTGCCAGCAGCTCCAGACTAGCGGAAGAGCAGTACTTC
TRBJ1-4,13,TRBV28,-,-,CASSSSPVEKLFF,TGTGCCAGCAGCTCCTCCCCGGTTGAAAAACTGTTTTTT
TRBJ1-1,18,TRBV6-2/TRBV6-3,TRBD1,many,CASSYPWGDRVQNTEAFF,TGTGCCAGCAGTTACCCTTGGGGGGACAGGGTCCAGAACACTGAAGCTTTCTTT
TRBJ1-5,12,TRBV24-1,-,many,CAACSGNQPQHF,TGTGCCGCCTGTTCCGGCAATCAGCCCCAGCATTTT
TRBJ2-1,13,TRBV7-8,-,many,CASSLAGGFEQFF,TGTGCCAGCAGCTTAGCGGGGGGCTTTGAGCAGTTCTTC
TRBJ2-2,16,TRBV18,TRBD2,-,CANSRGLAANTGELFF,TGTGCCAACTCCAGAGGACTAGCGGCGAACACCGGGGAGCTGTTTTTT
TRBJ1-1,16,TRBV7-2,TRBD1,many,CASSPQGVASNTEAFF,TGTGCCAGCAGCCCACAGGGGGTGGCGTCGAACACTGAAGCTTTCTTT
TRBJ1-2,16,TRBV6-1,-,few,CASSRDGPTINYGYTF,TGTGCCAGCAGTAGGGACGGACCGACGATCAACTATGGCTACACCTTC
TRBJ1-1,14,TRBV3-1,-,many,CASSQGWVNTEAFF,TGTGCCAGCAGCCAAGGCTGGGTGAACACTGAAGCTTTCTTT